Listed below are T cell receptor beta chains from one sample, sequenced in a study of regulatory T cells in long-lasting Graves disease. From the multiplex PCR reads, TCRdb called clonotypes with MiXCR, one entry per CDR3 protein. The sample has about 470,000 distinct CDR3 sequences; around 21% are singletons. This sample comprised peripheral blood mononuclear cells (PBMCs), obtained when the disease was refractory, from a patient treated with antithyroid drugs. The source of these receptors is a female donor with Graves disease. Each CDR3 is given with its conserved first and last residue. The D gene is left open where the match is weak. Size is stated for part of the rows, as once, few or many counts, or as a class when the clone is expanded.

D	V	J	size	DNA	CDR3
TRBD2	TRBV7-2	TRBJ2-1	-	TGTGCCAGCAGCCAAGGAGTGGCGGGAGGGCCCAATGAGCAGTTCTTC	CASSQGVAGGPNEQFF
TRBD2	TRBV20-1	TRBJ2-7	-	TGCAGTGCAGGCCCACTAGCGGAAATCTCCGAGCAGTACTTC	CSAGPLAEISEQYF
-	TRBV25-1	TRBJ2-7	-	TGTGCCAGCAGTGAAGGGCTCCTTTCCTACGAGCAGTACTTC	CASSEGLLSYEQYF
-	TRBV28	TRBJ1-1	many	TGTGCCAGCAGTTTGTATAGCTACACTGAAGCTTTCTTT	CASSLYSYTEAFF
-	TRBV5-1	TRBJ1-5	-	TGCGCCAGCAGCTTCAAGGGCGGTCAGCCCCAGCATTTT	CASSFKGGQPQHF
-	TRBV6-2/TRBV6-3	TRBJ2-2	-	TGTGCCAGCAGTTATCGAGGGATCACCGGGGAGCTGTTTTTT	CASSYRGITGELFF
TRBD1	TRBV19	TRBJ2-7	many	TGTGCCAGTAGCGAATCGACAGGGGGCGAGCAGTACTTC	CASSESTGGEQYF
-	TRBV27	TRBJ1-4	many	TGTGCCAGCAGTTTATACTCGGGACTGAATAATGAAAAACTGTTTTTT	CASSLYSGLNNEKLFF
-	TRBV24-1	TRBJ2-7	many	TGTGCCACCAGTGCCCGATCCGGGGAGCAGTACTTC	CATSARSGEQYF
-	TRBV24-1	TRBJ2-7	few	TGTGCCACCAACTCAGGCAGAGCCTACGAGCAGTACTTC	CATNSGRAYEQYF
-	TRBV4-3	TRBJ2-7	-	TGCGCCAGCAGCCAAGAAACGGGAATAGGCTACGAGCAGTACTTC	CASSQETGIGYEQYF
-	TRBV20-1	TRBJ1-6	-	TGCAGTGCTAGAGCCACCCGGGGGGAGGGCGGTCGATCACCCCTCCACTTT	CSARATRGEGGRSPLHF
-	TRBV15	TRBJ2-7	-	TGTGCCGCCAGCAGAGCCCATCCCAACGAGCAGTACTTC	CAASRAHPNEQYF
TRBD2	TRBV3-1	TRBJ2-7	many	TGTGCCAGCAGCCAAGTCTTTAGCGGGAGTTACGAGCAGTACTTC	CASSQVFSGSYEQYF
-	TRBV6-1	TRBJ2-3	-	TGTGCCAGCGGGGCGGACTTTAGCACAGATACGCAGTATTTT	CASGADFSTDTQYF
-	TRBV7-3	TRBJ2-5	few	TGTGCCAGCAGCTTATACGAGAACCCCCAAGAGACCCAGTACTTC	CASSLYENPQETQYF
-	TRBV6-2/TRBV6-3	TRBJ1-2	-	TGTGCCAGCAGTTACCTCGGGGACTATGGCTACACCTTC	CASSYLGDYGYTF
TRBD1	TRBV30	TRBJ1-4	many	TGTGCCTGGAGTTTAAGACAGGGGGAAAAACTGTTTTTT	CAWSLRQGEKLFF
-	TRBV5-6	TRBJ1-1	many	TGTGCCAGCAGCTTTGACGCACGCGCTTACACTGAAGCTTTCTTT	CASSFDARAYTEAFF
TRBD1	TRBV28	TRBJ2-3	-	TGTGCCAGCAGCCCTCAGGGGGTAGATACGCAGTATTTT	CASSPQGVDTQYF
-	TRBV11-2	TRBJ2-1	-	TGTGCCAGCAGCCCAGGGGCGGGAAGCTTCCATGAGCAGTTCTTC	CASSPGAGSFHEQFF
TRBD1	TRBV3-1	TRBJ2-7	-	TGTGCCAGCACCCAAAGGACCCCCGGGACAGGGTATTCCTACGAGCAGTACTTC	CASTQRTPGTGYSYEQYF
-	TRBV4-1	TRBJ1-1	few	TGCGCCAGCAGCCAAGTAGGGCCGAACACTGAAGCTTTCTTT	CASSQVGPNTEAFF
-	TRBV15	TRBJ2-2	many	TGTGCCACCAGCAGCCGACACCTGAACACCGGGGAGCTGTTTTTT	CATSSRHLNTGELFF
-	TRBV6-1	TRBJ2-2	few	TGTGCCAGCAGCCGGGACGGGGTAAAAACCGGGGAGCTGTTTTTT	CASSRDGVKTGELFF
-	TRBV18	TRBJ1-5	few	TGTGCCAGCTCACGGGGACGGGATCAGCCCCAGCATTTT	CASSRGRDQPQHF
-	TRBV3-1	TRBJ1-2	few	TGTGCCAGCAGCCAAGGCCCAGGGAAGTTCTATGGCTACACCTTC	CASSQGPGKFYGYTF
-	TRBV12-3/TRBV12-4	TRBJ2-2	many	TGTGCCAGCAGTTTAACGCCGAACACCGGGGAGCTGTTTTTT	CASSLTPNTGELFF